What follows is one T cell receptor beta chain and its context. No antigen is known for it. Per-base qualities were not stored, and no clone one base away is much larger. At the junction V is shortened by 5 bases and J by 5 bases; bases outside the gene matches: 6. From a lookup of the germline V gene (reference sequence), CDR1 and CDR2 are LNHDA and SQIVND. The CDR3, from cysteine to phenylalanine, totals 14 residues. The only DNA kept is the CDR3, 42 bases in frame from the first base. At one collaborating source in Seattle, patients were enrolled during active infection and were followed longitudinally through the course of disease. The collaborating institutions used their own protocols to collect whole blood in K2EDTA tubes. Collaborator samples were shipped for TCRbeta analysis as frozen whole blood, isolated PBMCs, or DNA extracted from either sample type. This specimen comes from a study of blood T cell repertoires in COVID-19 (dated by TCRdb to about 2020). For the wider study: Samples covering the acute and convalescent phases of COVID-19 were provided by collaborators in the United States, Italy and Spain. Where available, HLA class I and class II types were taken from metadata supplied by the sample provider and were not determined by assay-based typing. Subjects who had been exposed to COVID-19, were actively infected with it, or had recovered from it provided the deeply sampled blood TCRbeta repertoires that made up the dataset. The material from the prospective study consisted of cDNA or gDNA derived from T cells, B-cell-depleted T cells, or PBMCs. Samples came from the ongoing ImmuneRACE study (first 160 participants) plus 1,254 subjects from 6 global collaborators. A freely available public database, intended as a resource for researchers studying the immune response to SARS-CoV-2, is where the repertoires were released. The sample metadata nearly always contained a de-identified subject ID, COVID-19 status, age in years and sex. Summary of the overall study and its limitations: Clinical and demographic metadata were provided uncurated, with the amount varying by source and participant.

TCRbeta CDR3 regions were amplified from genomic DNA using the immunoSEQ Assay, a bias-controlled multiplex PCR. From the authors' description of their analysis: The number of nucleated cells in each sample was estimated by amplification of reference gene primers within the assay. Sequence reads were collapsed and filtered to measure the absolute abundance of every unique TCRbeta CDR3 rearrangement. For each sample, productive Simpson clonality was calculated as the square root of Simpson's diversity index over productive rearrangements. TCRdb retrieved this table from immuneACCESS and kept in-frame rearrangements only. Not all clones are present; in checked studies, unresolved V genes account for under half, and no reason is known for the remainder. That table furnishes V, J and clone size, whereas the DNA furnished D and trimming. Across this sample there are more than 350,000 clones, with more than 70% seen only once. The ten largest clones take up around 3% of the sample.

The receptor's source is a woman aged 25-40 years with COVID-19, enrolled during active disease. The chain joins TRBV19 to TRBJ1-2, with 9 central nucleotides matching TRBD1. The material sequenced was peripheral blood. For the CDR3, the sequence is CASSQTGGAYGYTF. Read as DNA, the sequence is TGTGCCAGTAGTCAAACAGGGGGCGCGTATGGCTACACCTTC.